This T cell receptor beta chain appears in the sequencing data of a study of cytomegalovirus exposure and HLA in healthy donors. Details on this clone: Antigen specificity is unknown.

Overall study findings and caveats: Researchers counted roughly 150 TCR beta chains as cytomegalovirus-associated.

This CDR3 is built from 13 residues. CDR1 and CDR2 (germline): SGHTA, FQGTGA. V was clipped by 5 bases and J by 4 bases, with 10 bases between them. Sequencing was performed with immunoSEQ multiplex PCR; in TCRdb, only in-frame clones are kept and a portion is missing. The sample gives tens of thousands of clones, approximately 96% of which show up once; roughly 2.3% is in the top ten. The gene calls are TRBV7-3 and TRBJ2-3, with no clear D. The sample comprised PBMCs. The source is a man aged 18 to 29 in good health and CMV-seronegative. CDR3 loop: CASSPPRADTQYF. The CDR3 DNA is TGTGCCAGCAGCCCTCCTCGCGCAGATACGCAGTATTTT.